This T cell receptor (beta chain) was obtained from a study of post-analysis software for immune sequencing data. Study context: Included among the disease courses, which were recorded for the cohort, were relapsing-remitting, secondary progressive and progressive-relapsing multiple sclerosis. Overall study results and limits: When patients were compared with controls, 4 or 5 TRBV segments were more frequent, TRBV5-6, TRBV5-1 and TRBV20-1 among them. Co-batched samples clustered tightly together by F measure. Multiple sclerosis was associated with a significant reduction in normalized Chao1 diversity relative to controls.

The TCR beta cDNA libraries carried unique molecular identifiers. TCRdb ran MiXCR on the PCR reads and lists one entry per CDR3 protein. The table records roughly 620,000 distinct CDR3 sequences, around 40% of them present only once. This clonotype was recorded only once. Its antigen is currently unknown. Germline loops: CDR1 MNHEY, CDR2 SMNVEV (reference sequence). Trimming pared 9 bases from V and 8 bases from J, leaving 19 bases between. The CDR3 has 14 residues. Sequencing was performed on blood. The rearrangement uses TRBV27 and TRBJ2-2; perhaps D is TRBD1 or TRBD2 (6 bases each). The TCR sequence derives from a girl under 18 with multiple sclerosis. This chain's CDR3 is CASRGVPSLGELFF. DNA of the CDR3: TGTGCCAGTAGGGGGGTCCCTTCTTTAGGGGAGCTGTTTTTT.